Listed below are T cell receptor beta chains from one sample, sequenced in a study of T cell changes during pregnancy in multiple sclerosis. Profiling relied on immunoSEQ multiplex PCR, and the TCRdb table lists in-frame clones only, not all of them. Seen here are 80,000 to 100,000 clones, 85% to 95% observed once, and the top ten hold 2.6%. The specimen comprised peripheral blood, sampled in the first trimester of pregnancy. Receptor source: a female donor with multiple sclerosis, enrolled in a pregnancy study. Both conserved end residues are part of each CDR3. D genes are given only for firm matches. Clone size appears in some rows only: once, few, many, or a class for an expanded clone.

V gene: TRBV19
clone size: .
D gene: TRBD2
J gene: TRBJ2-3
CDR3 protein: CASSSASGLDTQYF
CDR3 DNA: TGTGCCAGTAGTTCCGCTAGCGGGCTAGATACGCAGTATTTT

V gene: TRBV11-2
clone size: .
D gene: .
J gene: TRBJ2-7
CDR3 protein: CASSTLQGPSKGYEQYF
CDR3 DNA: TGTGCCAGCAGCACCCTACAGGGCCCGAGTAAGGGCTACGAGCAGTACTTC

V gene: TRBV6-5
clone size: .
D gene: .
J gene: TRBJ2-7
CDR3 protein: CASSYGSGRYEQYF
CDR3 DNA: TGTGCCAGCAGTTACGGGAGCGGGCGCTACGAGCAGTACTTC

V gene: TRBV6-6
clone size: .
D gene: TRBD1
J gene: TRBJ2-7
CDR3 protein: CASSRSGQGAYEQYF
CDR3 DNA: TGTGCCAGCAGTCGCTCCGGACAGGGGGCATACGAGCAGTACTTC

V gene: TRBV27
clone size: .
D gene: .
J gene: TRBJ2-3
CDR3 protein: CASSLFRTDTQYF
CDR3 DNA: TGTGCCAGCAGTTTGTTCAGAACCGATACGCAGTATTTT

V gene: TRBV5-4
clone size: .
D gene: .
J gene: TRBJ2-7
CDR3 protein: CASSSGQSYEQYF
CDR3 DNA: TGTGCCAGCAGCTCCGGACAGAGCTACGAGCAGTACTTC

V gene: TRBV7-8
clone size: .
D gene: .
J gene: TRBJ2-5
CDR3 protein: CASSRLDQETQYF
CDR3 DNA: TGTGCCAGCAGCCGACTGGACCAAGAGACCCAGTACTTC

V gene: TRBV4-3
clone size: .
D gene: .
J gene: TRBJ1-2
CDR3 protein: CASSLELQGIGYGYTF
CDR3 DNA: TGCGCCAGCAGCCTAGAACTCCAGGGAATTGGCTATGGCTACACCTTC

V gene: TRBV2
clone size: .
D gene: TRBD2
J gene: TRBJ2-2
CDR3 protein: CASSGGSGRDTGELFF
CDR3 DNA: TGTGCCAGCAGTGGGGGGAGCGGGAGGGACACCGGGGAGCTGTTTTTT

V gene: TRBV28
clone size: .
D gene: TRBD1
J gene: TRBJ2-7
CDR3 protein: CASSSHRGPYYEQYF
CDR3 DNA: TGTGCCAGCAGTTCCCACAGGGGGCCCTACTACGAGCAGTACTTC

V gene: TRBV9
clone size: once
D gene: TRBD2
J gene: TRBJ2-2
CDR3 protein: CASSVSSGRKTGELFF
CDR3 DNA: TGTGCCAGCAGCGTGAGCAGCGGGAGGAAGACCGGGGAGCTGTTTTTT

V gene: TRBV27
clone size: .
D gene: .
J gene: TRBJ2-4
CDR3 protein: CASSQRETDWDIQYF
CDR3 DNA: TGTGCCAGCAGCCAACGGGAGACCGATTGGGACATTCAGTACTTC

V gene: TRBV28
clone size: .
D gene: .
J gene: TRBJ2-5
CDR3 protein: CASSPRGSWEETQYF
CDR3 DNA: TGTGCCAGCAGCCCTCGGGGGAGCTGGGAAGAGACCCAGTACTTC

V gene: TRBV5-8
clone size: .
D gene: .
J gene: TRBJ2-7
CDR3 protein: CASSFGYQYF
CDR3 DNA: TGTGCCAGCAGCTTCGGTTACCAGTACTTC

V gene: TRBV11-1
clone size: .
D gene: .
J gene: TRBJ1-5
CDR3 protein: CASSSQENQPQHF
CDR3 DNA: TGTGCCAGCAGCTCACAGGAAAATCAGCCCCAGCATTTT

V gene: TRBV5-6
clone size: .
D gene: .
J gene: TRBJ1-3
CDR3 protein: CASSLRGRGVNGNTIYF
CDR3 DNA: TGTGCCAGCAGCCTCAGGGGTCGGGGGGTAAATGGAAACACCATATATTTT

V gene: TRBV11-2
clone size: .
D gene: TRBD1
J gene: TRBJ2-2
CDR3 protein: CASSLEGQGLGGELFF
CDR3 DNA: TGTGCCAGCAGCTTAGAGGGACAGGGCCTAGGCGGGGAGCTGTTTTTT

V gene: TRBV14
clone size: .
D gene: .
J gene: TRBJ2-7
CDR3 protein: CASSLTSYYEQYF
CDR3 DNA: TGTGCCAGCAGCCTTACTAGTTACTACGAGCAGTACTTC

V gene: TRBV7-6
clone size: .
D gene: .
J gene: TRBJ2-7
CDR3 protein: CASSPPDRYEQYF
CDR3 DNA: TGTGCCAGCAGCCCCCCTGACAGATACGAGCAGTACTTC

V gene: TRBV13
clone size: .
D gene: .
J gene: TRBJ1-5
CDR3 protein: CASSSTNSNQPQHF
CDR3 DNA: TGTGCCAGCAGCTCCACTAATAGCAATCAGCCCCAGCATTTT

V gene: TRBV6-4
clone size: .
D gene: TRBD2
J gene: TRBJ2-1
CDR3 protein: CASRGLAGGVNEQFF
CDR3 DNA: TGTGCCAGCAGAGGACTAGCGGGGGGAGTCAATGAGCAGTTCTTC

V gene: TRBV2
clone size: .
D gene: TRBD1
J gene: TRBJ1-5
CDR3 protein: CASSVGQGMGSNQPQHF
CDR3 DNA: TGTGCCAGCAGTGTAGGACAGGGGATGGGTAGCAATCAGCCCCAGCATTTT

V gene: TRBV11-1
clone size: .
D gene: .
J gene: TRBJ2-3
CDR3 protein: CASNLSPGDTQYF
CDR3 DNA: TGTGCCAGCAACCTCTCCCCGGGGGATACGCAGTATTTT

V gene: TRBV19
clone size: .
D gene: TRBD1
J gene: TRBJ2-5
CDR3 protein: CASSTDRGRQETQYF
CDR3 DNA: TGTGCCAGTAGTACCGACAGGGGCCGTCAAGAGACCCAGTACTTC

V gene: TRBV28
clone size: .
D gene: .
J gene: TRBJ2-4
CDR3 protein: CASSVTKSKNIQYF
CDR3 DNA: TGTGCCAGCAGTGTCACTAAGAGCAAAAACATTCAGTACTTC

V gene: TRBV7-2
clone size: .
D gene: .
J gene: TRBJ2-7
CDR3 protein: CASSSRVGASYEQYF
CDR3 DNA: TGTGCCAGCAGCTCCCGAGTGGGGGCCTCCTACGAGCAGTACTTC

V gene: TRBV30
clone size: few
D gene: .
J gene: TRBJ1-1
CDR3 protein: CAWSPIERYSTEAFF
CDR3 DNA: TGTGCCTGGAGTCCAATTGAGAGGTATAGCACTGAAGCTTTCTTT

V gene: TRBV18
clone size: .
D gene: .
J gene: TRBJ1-2
CDR3 protein: CASSPADNYGYTF
CDR3 DNA: TGTGCCAGCTCGCCGGCGGATAACTATGGCTACACCTTC

V gene: TRBV4-2
clone size: .
D gene: TRBD1
J gene: TRBJ1-1
CDR3 protein: CASDGRAGGARDTEAFF
CDR3 DNA: TGTGCCAGCGACGGAAGGGCAGGGGGCGCCAGGGACACTGAAGCTTTCTTT

V gene: TRBV10-3
clone size: .
D gene: .
J gene: TRBJ2-1
CDR3 protein: CAISELTDNEQFF
CDR3 DNA: TGTGCCATCAGTGAGCTGACAGACAATGAGCAGTTCTTC

V gene: TRBV27
clone size: .
D gene: TRBD1
J gene: TRBJ2-2
CDR3 protein: CASTGGYGELFF
CDR3 DNA: TGTGCCAGTACAGGGGGGTACGGGGAGCTGTTTTTT

V gene: TRBV14
clone size: .
D gene: .
J gene: TRBJ2-1
CDR3 protein: CASSHYESDNEQFF
CDR3 DNA: TGTGCCAGCAGCCACTACGAGTCGGACAATGAGCAGTTCTTC

V gene: TRBV13
clone size: .
D gene: .
J gene: TRBJ1-1
CDR3 protein: CASSSTDRNTEAFF
CDR3 DNA: TGTGCCAGCAGCTCAACGGACAGAAACACTGAAGCTTTCTTT

V gene: TRBV4-1
clone size: .
D gene: TRBD1
J gene: TRBJ2-6
CDR3 protein: CASSPRQGSGANVLTF
CDR3 DNA: TGCGCCAGCAGCCCACGACAGGGATCTGGGGCCAACGTCCTGACTTTC

V gene: TRBV6-5
clone size: .
D gene: .
J gene: TRBJ2-7
CDR3 protein: CASSYLPDKTYEQYF
CDR3 DNA: TGTGCCAGCAGTTACCTCCCGGACAAAACCTACGAGCAGTACTTC